These 14 T cell receptor beta chains were sequenced from one sample in a study of T cell responses to AZD1222 COVID-19 vaccine. Sequencing was performed with immunoSEQ multiplex PCR; in TCRdb, only in-frame clones are kept and a portion is missing. The data hold approximately 200,000 clones, with about nine tenths observed a single time. The material was peripheral blood, obtained on day 0 of MenACWY control vaccination. The receptors were sampled from an adult in good health.

The chain carries TRBV6-5 and TRBJ2-1; a possible D gene is TRBD2 (6 bases). V lost 6 bases and J lost 3, with 15 bases in between. The CDR3 sequence is 15 residues long. The V gene's germline CDR1 is MNHEY and CDR2 SVGAGI. This chain's CDR3 is CASSPGERNYNEQFF. The CDR3 DNA sequence: TGTGCCAGCAGCCCGGGGGAGCGGAACTACAATGAGCAGTTCTTC.

This clone was seen once. This chain connects TRBV6-5 to TRBJ1-3, with D hard to call. This CDR3 is built from 16 residues. V dropped 0 bases and J dropped 0 bases, with 9 bases sitting between them. The germline V gene has CDR1 MNHEY and CDR2 SVGAGI. CDR3 coding DNA: TGTGCCAGCAGTTACTCCGCGTTCGACTCTGGAAACACCATATATTTT. It codes for CASSYSAFDSGNTIYF.

V usage is TRBV3-1 (or the pseudogene TRBV3-2) and J usage is TRBJ2-1; weak D call: TRBD1 (7 bases). The CDR3 sequence is 16 residues long. Germline-derived CDR1 and CDR2 are LGHDT and YNNKEL (reference sequence). V was trimmed by 1 base and J by 3 bases, leaving 13 bases between them. The DNA for the CDR3 is TGTGCCAGCAGCCAAGTGGGGGGACAGAACTACAATGAGCAGTTCTTC. Translation gives CASSQVGGQNYNEQFF.

This rearrangement joins TRBV4-2 to TRBJ2-1; TRBD1 matches 8 bases. The length of the CDR3 is 18 residues. V shed 1 base, J shed 8 bases, and the junction held 16 bases outside the gene matches. Germline CDR1 reads LGHNA; CDR2 reads YNFKEQ. The CDR3, as DNA: TGTGCCAGCAGCCAAGGGAAAATCAAACAGGGGGATTTTGATGAGCAGTTCTTC. It codes for CASSQGKIKQGDFDEQFF.

The chain couples TRBV6-5 to TRBJ1-5, with 9 bases fitting TRBD1. V lost 6 bases, J lost 4 bases, and 4 bases stayed unmatched. The CDR3 is 14 amino acids. Germline loops: CDR1 MNHEY, CDR2 SVGAGI. The CDR3 spells CASRSQGANQPQHF. The DNA of the CDR3 is TGTGCCAGCAGGTCACAGGGGGCGAATCAGCCCCAGCATTTT.

The chain combines TRBV27 with TRBJ1-6; 9 nucleotides line up with TRBD1. CDR3 length equals 14 residues. Trimming took 4 bases from V and 8 from J; bases not matched to a gene: 3. Germline V CDR1 and CDR2: MNHEY, SMNVEV (reference sequence). The CDR3, as DNA: TGTGCCAGCAGTTACGACAGGGGGGATTCACCCCTCCACTTT. Amino acids: CASSYDRGDSPLHF.

V gene TRBV28 combines with J gene TRBJ2-7; D perhaps matches TRBD1 (5 bases). V dropped 6 bases and J dropped 1 base, with 13 bases sitting between them. Germline lookup yields CDR1 MDHEN and CDR2 SYDVKM. CDR3 length equals 14 residues. CDR3 nucleotide sequence: TGTGCCAGCAGATCGCCGACAGAGTCCTACGAGCAGTACTTC. Translated, it gives CASRSPTESYEQYF.

The J gene is TRBJ2-5, the V gene TRBV2, with D possibly TRBD2 on 5 matching bases. CDR1 SNHLY and CDR2 FYNNEI come from the germline V gene. The V end lost 6 bases, the J end lost 2 bases, and 7 bases lay between the germline ends. CDR3 length equals 12 residues. CDR3 sequence: CASRPGQETQYF. CDR3 sequence (DNA): TGTGCCAGCAGGCCGGGGCAAGAGACCCAGTACTTC.

V gene TRBV7-9 combines with J gene TRBJ1-1; weak D call: TRBD1 (6 bases). CDR1 is SEHNR and CDR2 is FQNEAQ in the germline V gene (reference sequence). CDR3 size: 15 residues. The V and J ends lost 5 bases and 3 bases respectively, with 16 bases between them. The CDR3 loop reads CASSPPQGKDTEAFF. The DNA for the CDR3 is TGTGCCAGCAGCCCACCACAGGGAAAGGACACTGAAGCTTTCTTT.

V is TRBV7-2 and J is TRBJ1-6, with D unclear. This CDR3 comprises 16 residues. CDR1 SGHTA and CDR2 FQGNSA come from the germline V gene. V was clipped by 1 base and J by 7 bases, with 14 bases between them. This CDR3 reads CASSLGPTSGNSPLHF. CDR3 nucleotide sequence: TGTGCCAGCAGCTTAGGGCCCACCTCGGGGAATTCACCCCTCCACTTT.

The V call is TRBV18, the J call TRBJ2-7; 13 bases line up with TRBD2. The junction had 2 bases not matched to a gene; V was cut back by 0 bases and J by 3 bases. The CDR3 has 16 residues. CDR1 is KGHSH and CDR2 is LQKENI in the germline V gene. Here the CDR3 reads CASSPPGLAGVYEQYF. In nucleotides, the CDR3 is TGTGCCAGCTCACCACCAGGACTAGCGGGAGTCTACGAGCAGTACTTC.

This clone was recorded a few times. V gene TRBV6-4 combines with J gene TRBJ2-3; D is unresolved. This CDR3 is 14 amino acids long. Germline V gene data show CDR1 as MRHNA and CDR2 as SNTAGT. Trimming took 3 bases from V and 1 from J, leaving 8 bases between them. The CDR3: CASSEGPGTDTQYF. The CDR3 DNA reads TGTGCCAGCAGTGAAGGGCCAGGCACAGATACGCAGTATTTT.

This clone was seen once. V gene TRBV24-1 combines with J gene TRBJ2-1; D tentatively fits TRBD1 or TRBD2 (5 bases each). Trimming cost V 4 bases and J 6 bases, with 18 bases left between them. This CDR3 region has 16 residues. Germline CDR1 is KGHDR and CDR2 is SFDVKD. CDR3 in DNA: TGTGCCACCAGTGACCATGCAAGGGACCAAGCCAATGAGCAGTTCTTC. Encoded protein: CATSDHARDQANEQFF.

The gene calls are TRBV18 and TRBJ2-6; D gene ambiguous. The CDR3 totals 14 residues. Germline CDR1 is KGHSH and CDR2 is LQKENI. The ends were cut back, 2 bases at V and 1 base at J, with 3 bases in the middle. The CDR3 DNA reads TGTGCCAGCTCACCAGGGTCTGGGGCCAACGTCCTGACTTTC. The encoded protein is CASSPGSGANVLTF. The whole variable domain, remainder taken from reference TRBV18 and TRBJ2-6, is NAGVMQNPRHLVRRRGQEARLRCSPMKGHSHVYWYRQLPEEGLKFMVYLQKENIIDESGMPKERFSAEFPKEGPSILRIQQVVRGDSAAYFCASSPGSGANVLTFGAGSRLTVL.